These 11 T cell receptor beta chains share one sample of origin, sequenced in a study of identical twins. One entry per CDR3 protein results from TCRdb running MiXCR on the 5' RACE reads. Among some 630,000 distinct CDR3 sequences listed, less than 9% were seen once. The same data also contributed to another study, on yellow fever vaccine responses in identical twins.

Sequencing used PBMCs. These receptor sequences come from a woman aged 18-35 years in good health.

Turning to this clonotype: An end of the junction does not agree with germline; a read error may underlie this. This chain connects TRBV4-1 to TRBJ2-3, with 11 bases fitting TRBD2. The CDR3 spans 18 residues. Per germline, CDR1 MGHRA and CDR2 YSYEKL. In DNA form, the CDR3 reads TGCGCCAGCGGCCAAGTTCTACTAGCGGGAGCATCGGGAGATACGCAGTATTTT. This codes for CASGQVLLAGASGDTQYF.

The chain uses TRBV15 and TRBJ2-5; 7 nucleotides line up with TRBD1. The trim removed 7 bases at V and 5 bases at J, leaving 7 bases unmatched. CDR3 size: 13 residues. Germline V gives CDR1 LNHNV, CDR2 YYDKDF (reference sequence). DNA for the CDR3: TGTGCCACCACCACAGGGGACGTTGAGACCCAGTACTTC. This translates into CATTTGDVETQYF.

This clonotype was seen a few times. V usage is TRBV28 and J usage is TRBJ2-5, with 13 bases identical to TRBD2. Losses at the gene ends were 5 bases for V and 5 bases for J; bases not matched to a gene: 8. Germline V gene lookup returns CDR1 MDHEN and CDR2 SYDVKM. CDR3 size: 16 residues. The CDR3 DNA reads TGTGCCAGCAGTCAGACTAGCGGGAGGAGGGCGGAGACCCAGTACTTC. Its protein product is CASSQTSGRRAETQYF.

Only a few counts were recorded for this clonotype. The chain recombines TRBV5-4 with TRBJ2-2; the D is unclear. Germline V gives CDR1 SGHNT, CDR2 YYREEE (reference sequence). The CDR3 is made up of 15 amino acids. V gave up 5 bases and J gave up 2 bases, with 13 bases separating them. CDR3 nucleotide sequence: TGTGCCAGCAGACGAGACGATGACAACACCGGGGAGCTGTTTTTT. The encoded protein is CASRRDDDNTGELFF.

The chain has TRBV10-3 and TRBJ2-7; 10 bases fit TRBD1. Germline CDR1 reads ENHRY; CDR2 reads SYGVKD. After removal of 0 bases from V and 5 bases from J, the junction contained 7 bases not matched to a gene. This CDR3 contains 16 residues. CDR3 sequence reads: CAISESPGQGIHEQYV. For the CDR3, the DNA is TGTGCCATCAGTGAGTCTCCGGGACAGGGGATCCACGAGCAGTACGTC.

This clonotype has more than one count but fewer than ten. The chain employs TRBV24-1 and TRBJ2-2, with D possibly matching TRBD2 (6 bases). CDR3 size: 16 residues. Germline V gives CDR1 KGHDR, CDR2 SFDVKD. Trimming removed 7 bases from V and 1 base from J, with 15 bases in between. CDR3 in DNA: TGTGCCACCAGCGGGAGTGCAGAACAGAACACCGGGGAGCTGTTTTTT. It is translated as CATSGSAEQNTGELFF.

This clonotype has just a few counts. The chain joins TRBV7-9 to TRBJ1-1, with unresolved D. The germline CDR1 and CDR2 sequences are SEHNR and FQNEAQ (reference sequence). Trimming shortened V by 2 bases and J by 3 bases, and 16 bases separated the two germline ends. This CDR3 contains 16 residues. The DNA of the CDR3 is TGTGCCAGCAGCTTACTCTCGGCGGTGGCTTACACTGAAGCTTTCTTT. Its translation: CASSLLSAVAYTEAFF. Based on the CDR3 plus reference TRBV7-9 and TRBJ1-1, the full variable domain is DTGVSQNPRHKITKRGQNVTFRCDPISEHNRLYWYRQTLGQGPEFLTYFQNEAQLEKSRLLSDRFSAERPKGSFSTLEIQRTEQGDSAMYLCASSLLSAVAYTEAFFGQGTRLTVV.

The sample holds many counts of this clonotype. The chain joins TRBV12-3 or TRBV12-4 to TRBJ1-2, with 8 bases lining up with TRBD1. J was trimmed by 8 bases and V by 5 bases; bases with no gene match: 7. The CDR3 length is 13 residues. The CDR3 loop is CASSLQGARGYTF. The CDR3, as DNA: TGTGCCAGCAGTCTCCAGGGGGCGCGGGGCTACACCTTC.

This clonotype came up a few times. CDR3 nucleotide sequence: TGTGCCAGCAGCCACCCCCCACTAGCCAAAAACATTCAGTACTTC. Translating it yields CASSHPPLAKNIQYF. The chain recombines TRBV14 with TRBJ2-4; D is undetermined. Germline CDR1 SGHDN, CDR2 FVKESK. V lost 3 bases to trimming and J lost 0 bases, with 9 bases between them. The CDR3 consists of 15 residues.

This clonotype has ten or more counts. The chain combines TRBV4-1 with TRBJ1-4; D possibly corresponds to TRBD1 (5 bases). Germline values: CDR1 MGHRA, CDR2 YSYEKL. The ends were cut back, 4 bases at V and 4 bases at J, with 10 bases in the middle. The CDR3 runs 14 residues. This CDR3 reads CASSPEGVNEKLFF. The CDR3 DNA reads as TGCGCCAGCAGCCCAGAAGGGGTTAATGAAAAACTGTTTTTT.

This clonotype occurred many times. This chain links TRBV29-1 with TRBJ2-2; the match to TRBD2 covers 8 bases. CDR3 size: 15 residues. From germline, CDR1 is SQVTM and CDR2 ANQGSEA. V shed 6 bases and J 5 bases; nucleotides not matched to a gene: 11. The CDR3 loop is CSVLIAGGLTGELFF. Written as DNA, the CDR3 is TGCAGCGTCCTGATTGCGGGAGGACTGACCGGGGAGCTGTTTTTT.